The entry below gives a single T cell receptor (beta chain) sequence along with its context. What it recognizes is unknown. CDR1 MNHEY and CDR2 SVGAGI come from the germline V gene. The CDR3 is made up of 13 amino acids. This sample stems from a study of cytomegalovirus exposure and HLA in healthy donors. The overall study: For the roughly 370 genotyped donors, 75% to 90% fell within the Caucasian-associated ancestry cluster.

General study points: In a later analysis, several top co-occurrence clusters appeared linked to parvovirus B19, influenza, CMV and Epstein-Barr virus. TCR beta chains numbering 164 were designated cytomegalovirus-associated. Donor immune exposure was known only as CMV serostatus.

It was with 60 Vbeta and 13 Jbeta primers that the PCR ran. Here immunoSEQ multiplex PCR was the method, and the copy in TCRdb shows in-frame clones only, minus some. Here the sample spans fewer than 250,000 clones, 87% being singletons. Sequenced input: PBMCs. The sequence was obtained from a boy aged 2-15 years in good health and CMV-seronegative. The rearrangement joins TRBV6-5 to TRBJ2-3, with D possibly TRBD2 on 6 matching bases. Here the CDR3 DNA reads TGTGCTGGGACTTATGTGGGCACAGATACGCAGTATTTT. This sequence encodes CAGTYVGTDTQYF.